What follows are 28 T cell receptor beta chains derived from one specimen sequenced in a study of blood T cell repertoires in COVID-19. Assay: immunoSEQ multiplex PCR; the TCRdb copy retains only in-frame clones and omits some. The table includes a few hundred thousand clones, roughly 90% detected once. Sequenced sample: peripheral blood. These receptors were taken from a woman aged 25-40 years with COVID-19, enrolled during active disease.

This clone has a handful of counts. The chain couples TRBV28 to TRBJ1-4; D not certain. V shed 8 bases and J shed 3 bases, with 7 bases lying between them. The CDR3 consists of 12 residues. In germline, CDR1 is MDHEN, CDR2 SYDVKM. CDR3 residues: CASSHSNEKLFF. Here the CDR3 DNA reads TGTGCCAGCTCCCACTCTAATGAAAAACTGTTTTTT.

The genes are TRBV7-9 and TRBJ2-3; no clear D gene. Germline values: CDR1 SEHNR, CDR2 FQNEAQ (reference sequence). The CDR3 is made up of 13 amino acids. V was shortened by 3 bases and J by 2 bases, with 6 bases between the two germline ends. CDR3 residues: CASSFGNTDTQYF. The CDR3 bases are TGTGCCAGCAGCTTTGGCAACACAGATACGCAGTATTTT.

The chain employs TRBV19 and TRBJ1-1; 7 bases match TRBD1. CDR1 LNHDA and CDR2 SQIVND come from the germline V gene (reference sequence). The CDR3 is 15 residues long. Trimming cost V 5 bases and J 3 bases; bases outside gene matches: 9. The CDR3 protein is CASSPRDREDTEAFF. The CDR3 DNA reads TGTGCCAGTAGTCCCCGAGACAGGGAGGACACTGAAGCTTTCTTT. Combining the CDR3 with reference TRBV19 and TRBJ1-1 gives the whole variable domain DGGITQSPKYLFRKEGQNVTLSCEQNLNHDAMYWYRQDPGQGLRLIYYSQIVNDFQKGDIAEGYSVSREKKESFPLTVTSAQKNPTAFYLCASSPRDREDTEAFFGQGTRLTVV.

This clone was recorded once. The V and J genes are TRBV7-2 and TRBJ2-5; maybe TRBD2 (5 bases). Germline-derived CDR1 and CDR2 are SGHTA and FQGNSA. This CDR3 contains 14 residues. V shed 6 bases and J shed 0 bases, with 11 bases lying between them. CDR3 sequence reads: CASRRVANQETQYF. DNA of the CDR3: TGTGCCAGCAGACGGGTAGCGAACCAAGAGACCCAGTACTTC. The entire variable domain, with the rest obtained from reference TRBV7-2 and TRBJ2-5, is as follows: GAGVSQSPSNKVTEKGKDVELRCDPISGHTALYWYRQSLGQGLEFLIYFQGNSAPDKSGLPSDRFSAERTGGSVSTLTIQRTQQEDSAVYLCASRRVANQETQYFGPGTRLLVL.

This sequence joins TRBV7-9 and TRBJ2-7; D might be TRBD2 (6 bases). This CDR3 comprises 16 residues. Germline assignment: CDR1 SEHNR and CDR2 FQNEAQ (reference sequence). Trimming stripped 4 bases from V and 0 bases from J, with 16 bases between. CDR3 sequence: CASSSRESGNSYEQYF. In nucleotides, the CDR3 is TGTGCCAGCAGCTCCCGGGAGTCAGGGAACTCCTACGAGCAGTACTTC.

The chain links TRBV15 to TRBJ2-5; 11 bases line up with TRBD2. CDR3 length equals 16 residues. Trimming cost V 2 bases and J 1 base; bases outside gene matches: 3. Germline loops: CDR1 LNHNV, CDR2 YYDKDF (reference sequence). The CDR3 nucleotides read TGTGCCACCAGCAGAAGGACTAGCGGGCCCCAAGAGACCCAGTACTTC. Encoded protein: CATSRRTSGPQETQYF.

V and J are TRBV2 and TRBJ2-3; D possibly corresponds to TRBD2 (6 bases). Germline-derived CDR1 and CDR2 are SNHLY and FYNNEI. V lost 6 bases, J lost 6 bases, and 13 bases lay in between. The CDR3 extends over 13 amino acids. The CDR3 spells CASRFSSVDTQYF. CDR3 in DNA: TGTGCCAGCAGATTTTCTAGCGTGGATACGCAGTATTTT.

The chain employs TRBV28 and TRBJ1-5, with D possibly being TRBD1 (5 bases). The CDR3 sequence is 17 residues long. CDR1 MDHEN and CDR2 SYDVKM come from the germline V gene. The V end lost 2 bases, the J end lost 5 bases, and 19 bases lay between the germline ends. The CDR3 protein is CASSLPVGRGRDQPQHF. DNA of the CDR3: TGTGCCAGCAGTTTACCCGTGGGGAGGGGAAGGGATCAGCCCCAGCATTTT.

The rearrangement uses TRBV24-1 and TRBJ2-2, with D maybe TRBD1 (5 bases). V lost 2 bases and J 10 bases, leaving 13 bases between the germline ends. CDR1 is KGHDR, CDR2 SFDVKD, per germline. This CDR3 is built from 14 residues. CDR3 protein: CATSDSDSMEELFF. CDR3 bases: TGTGCCACCAGTGATTCCGACAGTATGGAGGAGCTGTTTTTT.

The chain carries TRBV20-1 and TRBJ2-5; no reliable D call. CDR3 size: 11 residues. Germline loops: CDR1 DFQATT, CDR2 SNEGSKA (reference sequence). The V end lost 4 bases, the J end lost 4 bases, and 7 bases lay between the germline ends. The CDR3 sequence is CSATPRETQYF. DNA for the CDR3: TGCAGTGCTACCCCGAGAGAGACCCAGTACTTC.

The CDR3 loop reads CATSTGERDNQPQHF. For the CDR3, the DNA is TGTGCCACCTCTACAGGGGAAAGAGACAATCAGCCCCAGCATTTT. The chain uses TRBV19 and TRBJ1-5, with 7 bases matching TRBD1. Germline V gives CDR1 LNHDA, CDR2 SQIVND (reference sequence). V was pared by 10 bases and J by 3 bases, with 12 bases of the junction left unmatched. The CDR3 has 15 amino acids.

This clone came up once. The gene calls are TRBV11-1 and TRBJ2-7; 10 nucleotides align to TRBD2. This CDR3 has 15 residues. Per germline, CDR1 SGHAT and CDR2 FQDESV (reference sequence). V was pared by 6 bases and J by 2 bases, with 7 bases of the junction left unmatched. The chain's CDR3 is CASSHLAGATYEQYF. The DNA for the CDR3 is TGTGCCAGCAGTCACCTAGCGGGAGCTACCTACGAGCAGTACTTC. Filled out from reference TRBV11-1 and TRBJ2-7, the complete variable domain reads EAEVAQSPRYKITEKSQAVAFWCDPISGHATLYWYRQILGQGPELLVQFQDESVVDDSQLPKDRFSAERLKGVDSTLKIQPAELGDSAMYLCASSHLAGATYEQYFGPGTRLTVT.

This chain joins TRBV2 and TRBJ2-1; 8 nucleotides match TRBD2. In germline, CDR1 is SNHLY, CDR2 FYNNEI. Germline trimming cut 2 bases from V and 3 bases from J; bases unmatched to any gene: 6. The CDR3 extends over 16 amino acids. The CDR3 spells CASSERLAGFYNEQFF. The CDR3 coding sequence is TGTGCCAGCAGTGAACGGCTAGCGGGTTTCTACAATGAGCAGTTCTTC.

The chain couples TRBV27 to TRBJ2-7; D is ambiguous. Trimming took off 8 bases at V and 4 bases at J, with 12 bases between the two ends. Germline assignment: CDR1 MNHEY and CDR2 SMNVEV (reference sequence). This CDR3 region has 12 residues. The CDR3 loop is CASAGAGYEQYF. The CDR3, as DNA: TGTGCCAGCGCCGGAGCCGGATACGAGCAGTACTTC.

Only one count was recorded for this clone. CDR3 bases: TGCGCCAGCAGCTTTACAGGACTGAACACTGAAGCTTTCTTT. This codes for CASSFTGLNTEAFF. The V gene is TRBV5-1, the J gene TRBJ1-1; TRBD1 is a possible D gene (5 bases). Germline loops: CDR1 SGHRS, CDR2 YFSETQ. CDR3 size: 14 residues. V was shortened by 2 bases and J by 0 bases, with 8 bases between the two germline ends.

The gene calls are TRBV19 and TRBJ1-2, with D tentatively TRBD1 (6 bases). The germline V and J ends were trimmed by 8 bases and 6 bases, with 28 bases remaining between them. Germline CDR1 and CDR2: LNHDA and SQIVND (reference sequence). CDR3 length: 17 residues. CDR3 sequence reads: CASSKWTLIGGADGYTF. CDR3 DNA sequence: TGTGCCAGTTCTAAGTGGACTCTTATTGGGGGGGCCGATGGCTACACCTTC.

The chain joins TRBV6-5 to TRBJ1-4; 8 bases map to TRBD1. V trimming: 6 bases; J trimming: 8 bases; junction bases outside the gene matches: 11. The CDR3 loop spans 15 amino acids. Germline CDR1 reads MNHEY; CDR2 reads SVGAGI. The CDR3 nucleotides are TGTGCCAGCAGGCCCGGGGGGACAGGCAGGGAAAAACTGTTTTTT. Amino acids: CASRPGGTGREKLFF.

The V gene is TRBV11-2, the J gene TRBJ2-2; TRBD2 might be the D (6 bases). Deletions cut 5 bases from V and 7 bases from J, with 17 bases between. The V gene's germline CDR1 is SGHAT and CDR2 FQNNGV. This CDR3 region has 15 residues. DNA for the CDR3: TGTGCCAGCAGCCCCCCGGGAGCGTGGGTCGGGGAGCTGTTTTTT. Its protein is CASSPPGAWVGELFF.

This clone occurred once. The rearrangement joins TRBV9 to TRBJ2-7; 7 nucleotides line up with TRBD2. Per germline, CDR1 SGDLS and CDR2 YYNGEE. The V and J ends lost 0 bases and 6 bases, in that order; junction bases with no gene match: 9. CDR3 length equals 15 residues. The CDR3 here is CASSVGAGEISEQYF. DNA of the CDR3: TGTGCCAGCAGCGTAGGGGCGGGGGAGATCAGCGAGCAGTACTTC.

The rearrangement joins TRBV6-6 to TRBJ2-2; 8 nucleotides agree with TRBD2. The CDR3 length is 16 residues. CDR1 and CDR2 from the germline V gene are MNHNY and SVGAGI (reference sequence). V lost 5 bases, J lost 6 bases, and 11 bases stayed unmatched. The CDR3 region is CASSPPGGSGSGELFF. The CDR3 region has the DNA TGTGCCAGCAGTCCCCCGGGGGGGTCCGGGTCCGGGGAGCTGTTTTTT.

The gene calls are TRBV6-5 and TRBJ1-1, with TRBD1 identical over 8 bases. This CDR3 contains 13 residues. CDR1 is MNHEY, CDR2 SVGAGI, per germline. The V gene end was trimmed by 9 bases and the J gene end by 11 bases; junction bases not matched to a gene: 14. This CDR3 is CASTGQETMRAFF. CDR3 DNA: TGTGCCAGTACGGGACAGGAGACTATGCGGGCTTTCTTT.

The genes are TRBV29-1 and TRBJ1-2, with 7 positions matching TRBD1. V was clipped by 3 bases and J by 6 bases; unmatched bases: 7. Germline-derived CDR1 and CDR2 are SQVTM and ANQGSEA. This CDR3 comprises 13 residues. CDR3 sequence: CSVDGAGGDGYTF. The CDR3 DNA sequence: TGCAGCGTTGATGGGGCAGGGGGAGATGGCTACACCTTC.

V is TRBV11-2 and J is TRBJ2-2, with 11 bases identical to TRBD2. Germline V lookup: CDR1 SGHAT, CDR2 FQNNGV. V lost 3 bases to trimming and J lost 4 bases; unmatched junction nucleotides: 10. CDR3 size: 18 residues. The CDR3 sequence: CASSFKLAGEVATGELFF. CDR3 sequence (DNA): TGTGCCAGCAGCTTCAAACTAGCGGGAGAGGTGGCCACCGGGGAGCTGTTTTTT.

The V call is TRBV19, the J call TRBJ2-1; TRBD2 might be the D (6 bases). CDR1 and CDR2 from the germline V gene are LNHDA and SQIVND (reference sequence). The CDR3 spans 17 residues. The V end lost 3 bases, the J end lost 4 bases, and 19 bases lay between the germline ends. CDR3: CASSILSLPGGYNEQFF. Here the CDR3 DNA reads TGTGCCAGTAGTATTTTAAGTCTACCTGGGGGGTACAATGAGCAGTTCTTC.

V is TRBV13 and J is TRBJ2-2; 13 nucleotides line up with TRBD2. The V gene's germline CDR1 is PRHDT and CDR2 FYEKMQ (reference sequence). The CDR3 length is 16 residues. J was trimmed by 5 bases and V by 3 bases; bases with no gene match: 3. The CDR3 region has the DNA TGTGCCAGCAGCTTTAGGACTAGCGGGGGAACCGGGGAGCTGTTTTTT. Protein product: CASSFRTSGGTGELFF.

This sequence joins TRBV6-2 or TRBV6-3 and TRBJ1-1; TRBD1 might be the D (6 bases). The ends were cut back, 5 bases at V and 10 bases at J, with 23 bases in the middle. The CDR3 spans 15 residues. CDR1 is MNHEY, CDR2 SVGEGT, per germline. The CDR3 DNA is TGTGCCAGCAGTCGAACCGGGGTTACAGGGAAAGGAGCTTTCTTT. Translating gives CASSRTGVTGKGAFF.

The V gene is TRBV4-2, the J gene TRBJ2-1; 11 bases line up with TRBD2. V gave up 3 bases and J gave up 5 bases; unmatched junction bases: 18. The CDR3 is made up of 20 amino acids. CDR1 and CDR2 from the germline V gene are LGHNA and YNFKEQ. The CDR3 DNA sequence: TGTGCCAGCAGCCACGGACAGGGAAGGATTAGCGGGAGGGGTAACAATGAGCAGTTCTTC. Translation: CASSHGQGRISGRGNNEQFF.

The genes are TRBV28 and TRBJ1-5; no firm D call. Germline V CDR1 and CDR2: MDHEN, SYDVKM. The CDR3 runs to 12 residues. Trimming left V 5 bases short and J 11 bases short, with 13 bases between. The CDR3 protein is CASSPTPRTQHF. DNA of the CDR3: TGTGCCAGCAGTCCAACCCCGAGGACCCAGCATTTT.